This TCR beta chain was observed in a study of response to subunit inactivated influenza vaccine. Study-wide points: Researchers suggested that each seasonal influenza vaccination recruits few new T cells.

To note about this clonotype: Its antigen remains unidentified.

Via MiXCR, TCRdb re-called the RT-PCR reads, giving one row per CDR3 protein. The profile shows some 500,000 distinct CDR3 sequences, 25% of them singletons. V gave up 7 bases and J gave up 1 base, with 9 bases separating them. Looked up from germline, CDR1 is DFQATT and CDR2 is SNEGSKA (reference sequence). This CDR3 has 12 residues. This chain connects TRBV20-1 to TRBJ2-3, with unresolved D. The sequence was obtained from a man aged 50-59 years who received an inactivated influenza vaccine. Sequenced here: CD4+ T cells sorted from PBMCs, sampled around 5 days after vaccination. DNA of the CDR3: TGCAGTGGGTACGGTCGCACAGATACGCAGTATTTT. Translated, it gives CSGYGRTDTQYF.